The 23 T cell receptor beta chains below come from one sample, sequenced in a study of T cells in localized non-small cell lung cancer (TCRdb year 2020). The library was made by the immunoSEQ multiplex PCR assay. TCRdb re-hosts the immuneACCESS table, in-frame sequences only. Its copies lack some clones; in the studies checked, an unresolved V gene accounts for under half of them, and the cause for the rest is not known. This sample has under 25,000 clones in its table, and around 86% of those were observed once. Jointly, the top ten make up roughly a fifth of the sample. The material sequenced was peripheral blood, taken before any cancer treatment. Receptors were obtained from a man aged 35 to 70 with stage I squamous cell lung carcinoma.

The V gene is TRBV2, the J gene TRBJ1-4; no definite D call. Germline CDR1 SNHLY, CDR2 FYNNEI. The V gene lost 4 bases and the J gene lost 0 bases, with 12 bases spanning the gap. This CDR3 has 16 residues. The CDR3 bases are TGTGCCAGCAGTGGAGGGTTTCCTGCAACTAATGAAAAACTGTTTTTT. Its translation is CASSGGFPATNEKLFF. Complete variable domain (other parts from reference TRBV2 and TRBJ1-4): EPEVTQTPSHQVTQMGQEVILRCVPISNHLYFYWYRQILGQKVEFLVSFYNNEISEKSEIFDDQFSVERPDGSNFTLKIRSTKLEDSAMYFCASSGGFPATNEKLFFGSGTQLSVL.

Here the CDR3 DNA reads TGTGCCTGGAGGCAGGGGAGCGAGCAGTACTTC. Translation: CAWRQGSEQYF. The chain carries TRBV30 and TRBJ2-7; possibly TRBD1 for D (6 bases). The CDR3 covers 11 residues. The germline V gene encodes CDR1 GTSNPN and CDR2 SVGIG (reference sequence). V shed 3 bases and J shed 6 bases, with 9 bases lying between them.

The chain has TRBV7-6 and TRBJ2-7; 11 bases match TRBD2. This CDR3 is built from 17 residues. In germline, CDR1 is SGHVS, CDR2 FNYEAQ. Trimming removed 4 bases from V and 4 bases from J; junction bases left unmatched: 12. CDR3 DNA sequence: TGTGCCAGCAGCTCTCGAATCCTAGCGGGGGGATTTTACGAGCAGTACTTC. Its translation is CASSSRILAGGFYEQYF.

The rearrangement joins TRBV27 to TRBJ1-4, with D unresolved. The V end was cut by 0 bases, the J end by 8 bases, with 7 bases between. Per the germline V gene, CDR1 is MNHEY and CDR2 is SMNVEV (reference sequence). This CDR3 has 13 residues. CDR3 in amino acids: CASSLSGEEKLFF. The DNA for the CDR3 is TGTGCCAGCAGTTTATCTGGGGAGGAAAAACTGTTTTTT.

This clone was detected once. The chain recombines TRBV30 with TRBJ1-1, with a weak D call TRBD1 (6 bases). In germline, CDR1 is GTSNPN, CDR2 SVGIG (reference sequence). The CDR3 runs 13 residues. V was shortened by 8 bases and J by 2 bases, with 15 bases between the two germline ends. DNA for the CDR3: TGTGCCGGGGAGGGGGGCATTAACACTGAAGCTTTCTTT. Its protein product is CAGEGGINTEAFF.

V usage is TRBV30 and J usage is TRBJ1-2, with 8 nucleotides matching TRBD1. From germline, CDR1 is GTSNPN and CDR2 SVGIG (reference sequence). CDR3 length: 15 amino acids. V was clipped by 5 bases and J by 3 bases; unmatched bases: 11. In nucleotides, the CDR3 is TGTGCCTGGTCCCTCAGGGGGCGGGCTCACTATGGCTACACCTTC. This encodes CAWSLRGRAHYGYTF.

This clone was recorded only once. The chain is built from TRBV18 and TRBJ1-5; possibly TRBD1 for D (5 bases). In germline, CDR1 is KGHSH, CDR2 LQKENI. The CDR3 consists of 15 residues. V was clipped by 6 bases and J by 0 bases, with 12 bases between them. In DNA, the CDR3 is TGTGCCAGCTCCCAAAAGACAGATAGCAATCAGCCCCAGCATTTT. This translates into CASSQKTDSNQPQHF. The variable domain in full, completed from reference TRBV18 and TRBJ1-5, reads NAGVMQNPRHLVRRRGQEARLRCSPMKGHSHVYWYRQLPEEGLKFMVYLQKENIIDESGMPKERFSAEFPKEGPSILRIQQVVRGDSAAYFCASSQKTDSNQPQHFGDGTRLSIL.

J is TRBJ2-3 and V is TRBV7-2, with D perhaps matching TRBD2 (5 bases). The CDR3 covers 13 residues. V gave up 5 bases and J gave up 2 bases, with 8 bases separating them. Germline V lookup: CDR1 SGHTA, CDR2 FQGNSA. CDR3 sequence reads: CASSRGHTDTQYF. In nucleotides, the CDR3 is TGTGCCAGCAGCCGGGGTCACACAGATACGCAGTATTTT.

This chain joins TRBV11-2 and TRBJ2-3; D perhaps matches TRBD2 (7 bases). The germline V and J ends were trimmed by 1 base and 2 bases, with 10 bases remaining between them. Germline CDR1 reads SGHAT; CDR2 reads FQNNGV. The CDR3 has 15 residues. In DNA, the CDR3 is TGTGCCAGCAGCTTAGTGGCGGGGGCCACAGATACGCAGTATTTT. Amino acid sequence: CASSLVAGATDTQYF.

The rearrangement links TRBV11-2 to TRBJ2-1, with a tentative D call TRBD2 (7 bases). The CDR3 spans 18 residues. CDR1 and CDR2 from the germline V gene are SGHAT and FQNNGV. V lost 4 bases to trimming and J lost 8 bases, with 27 bases between them. CDR3 nucleotide sequence: TGTGCCAGCAGCTCCCCTGGGGGGGGCAGCACGGATTGGGATGAGCAGTTCTTC. Translating it yields CASSSPGGGSTDWDEQFF.

This clone was observed once. The V and J genes are TRBV19 and TRBJ1-2; D is uncertain. Germline lookup yields CDR1 LNHDA and CDR2 SQIVND (reference sequence). Between the trimmed V and J ends, which lost 3 bases and 7 bases, there was a span of 6 bases. The CDR3 runs to 11 residues. Here the CDR3 reads CASSMRGGYTF. The CDR3, as DNA: TGTGCCAGTAGTATGCGCGGTGGCTACACCTTC.

The chain combines TRBV29-1 with TRBJ2-2, with D perhaps TRBD2 (8 bases). The CDR3 contains 14 residues. Germline assignment: CDR1 SQVTM and CDR2 ANQGSEA. Trimming took 7 bases from V and 4 from J, leaving 16 bases between them. The CDR3 DNA reads TGCAGCGCCCTCCGGGAGGGGGCCACCGGGGAGCTGTTTTTT. This encodes CSALREGATGELFF.

The chain uses TRBV7-2 and TRBJ2-3, with 8 positions matching TRBD2. V dropped 8 bases and J dropped 6; count of bases not matched to a gene: 7. Germline V CDR1 and CDR2: SGHTA, FQGNSA. There are 13 residues in the CDR3. The CDR3: CASFGGAEDTQYF. The DNA for the CDR3 is TGTGCCAGCTTCGGGGGGGCAGAGGATACGCAGTATTTT. The entire variable domain, with the rest obtained from reference TRBV7-2 and TRBJ2-3, is as follows: GAGVSQSPSNKVTEKGKDVELRCDPISGHTALYWYRQSLGQGLEFLIYFQGNSAPDKSGLPSDRFSAERTGGSVSTLTIQRTQQEDSAVYLCASFGGAEDTQYFGPGTRLTVL.

The J gene is TRBJ2-2, the V gene TRBV18; 7 bases are shared with TRBD1. V trimming: 3 bases; J trimming: 5 bases; junction bases outside the gene matches: 6. The germline gives CDR1 KGHSH, CDR2 LQKENI. The CDR3 runs to 15 residues. This CDR3 reads CASSPMDRRTGELFF. CDR3 nucleotides: TGTGCCAGCTCACCGATGGACAGGCGTACCGGGGAGCTGTTTTTT.

This clone was counted a few times. This rearrangement joins TRBV27 to TRBJ2-7, with D maybe TRBD1 (5 bases). V gave up 4 bases and J gave up 0 bases, with 10 bases separating them. Germline CDR1 reads MNHEY; CDR2 reads SMNVEV (reference sequence). The CDR3 loop spans 14 amino acids. CDR3 nucleotide sequence: TGTGCCAGCAGTTACAGGCCGAGCTCCTACGAGCAGTACTTC. It translates to CASSYRPSSYEQYF.

The rearrangement joins TRBV28 to TRBJ2-2; TRBD1 aligns across 9 bases. J lost 6 bases, V lost 6 bases, and 8 bases had no gene match. The CDR3 is 15 residues long. CDR1 and CDR2 (germline): MDHEN, SYDVKM. The CDR3 nucleotides read TGTGCCAGCAGCCCCGGGACAGGGTGGGCCGGGGAGCTGTTTTTT. It encodes CASSPGTGWAGELFF.

The chain combines TRBV18 with TRBJ2-3, with 10 bases lining up with TRBD2. V was pared by 0 bases and J by 8 bases, with 8 bases of the junction left unmatched. Germline V gene sequence: CDR1 KGHSH, CDR2 LQKENI. The CDR3 length is 16 residues. CDR3 loop: CASSPPGLAGAITQYF. In DNA, the CDR3 is TGTGCCAGCTCACCACCGGGGCTAGCGGGGGCCATTACGCAGTATTTT. Full variable domain (missing parts from reference TRBV18 and TRBJ2-3): NAGVMQNPRHLVRRRGQEARLRCSPMKGHSHVYWYRQLPEEGLKFMVYLQKENIIDESGMPKERFSAEFPKEGPSILRIQQVVRGDSAAYFCASSPPGLAGAITQYFGPGTRLTVL.

This chain joins TRBV5-6 and TRBJ1-2, with 9 bases lining up with TRBD1. Germline CDR1 and CDR2: SGHDT and YYEEEE. J lost 8 bases, V lost 0 bases, and 2 bases had no gene match. The CDR3 is made up of 13 amino acids. The CDR3 coding sequence is TGTGCCAGCAGCTTGGAACAGGGGGCGGGCTACACCTTC. It yields the protein CASSLEQGAGYTF.

The chain has TRBV6-5 and TRBJ1-6; D is uncertain. The CDR3 sequence is 13 residues long. The V end was cut by 7 bases, the J end by 8 bases, with 12 bases between. Germline CDR1 reads MNHEY; CDR2 reads SVGAGI. CDR3 region: CASKGSRYSPLHF. As DNA, the CDR3 is TGTGCCAGCAAGGGCAGTCGCTATTCACCCCTCCACTTT.

The chain uses TRBV5-4 and TRBJ2-5; D may be TRBD2 (7 bases). Trimming removed 2 bases at V and 5 bases at J, with 16 bases between. The V gene's germline CDR1 is SGHNT and CDR2 YYREEE (reference sequence). This CDR3 spans 15 amino acids. The CDR3 nucleotides read TGTGCCAGCAGCTTTAAGAACGAGGGGGGGGAGACCCAGTACTTC. It yields the protein CASSFKNEGGETQYF. The variable domain in full, completed from reference TRBV5-4 and TRBJ2-5, reads ETGVTQSPTHLIKTRGQQVTLRCSSQSGHNTVSWYQQALGQGPQFIFQYYREEENGRGNFPPRFSGLQFPNYSSELNVNALELDDSALYLCASSFKNEGGETQYFGPGTRLLVL.

J is TRBJ2-1 and V is TRBV29-1, with D perhaps matching TRBD1 or TRBD2 (5 bases each). Germline CDR1 is SQVTM and CDR2 is ANQGSEA. Trimming removed 1 base from V and 7 bases from J, with 8 bases in between. The CDR3 sequence is 12 residues long. The CDR3 DNA sequence: TGCAGCGTTGAAGGGGGGAAGAATGAGCAGTTCTTC. Protein: CSVEGGKNEQFF.

CDR3 nucleotides: TGTGCCAGCTCCCGAGATGCGGGGGGGAGAGCAGATACGCAGTATTTT. Its translation: CASSRDAGGRADTQYF. The chain is built from TRBV18 and TRBJ2-3, with 9 nucleotides matching TRBD2. Germline trimming cut 6 bases from V and 4 bases from J; bases unmatched to any gene: 11. Germline V CDR1 and CDR2: KGHSH, LQKENI. The CDR3 runs 16 residues.

V usage is TRBV2 and J usage is TRBJ2-3; no definite D call. Germline V gene sequence: CDR1 SNHLY, CDR2 FYNNEI. The V end was cut by 6 bases, the J end by 6 bases, with 13 bases between. There are 13 residues in the CDR3. CDR3 region: CASRGRLGDTQYF. The CDR3 DNA is TGTGCCAGCAGAGGACGGCTGGGGGATACGCAGTATTTT. The full variable domain, its missing parts supplied by reference TRBV2 and TRBJ2-3, is EPEVTQTPSHQVTQMGQEVILRCVPISNHLYFYWYRQILGQKVEFLVSFYNNEISEKSEIFDDQFSVERPDGSNFTLKIRSTKLEDSAMYFCASRGRLGDTQYFGPGTRLTVL.